This TCR beta chain derives from a study of T cell changes during pregnancy in multiple sclerosis. Sequencing was performed with immunoSEQ multiplex PCR; in TCRdb, only in-frame clones are kept and a portion is missing. Here the sample spans 44,000 or so clones, 85% to 90% being singletons. V was clipped by 11 bases and J by 1 base; unmatched bases: 7. The CDR3 is 13 residues long. The germline V gene encodes CDR1 MNHNY and CDR2 SVGAGI (reference sequence). The specimen comprised CD8+ T cells from peripheral blood mononuclear cells, sampled after pregnancy. V and J are TRBV6-6 and TRBJ2-7; 8 bases agree with TRBD1. This receptor was identified in a female donor in good health, enrolled as a control in a pregnancy study. The CDR3 region has the DNA TGTGCCGGCCGGGGGACAGGATCCTACGAGCAGTACTTC. It specifies CAGRGTGSYEQYF.